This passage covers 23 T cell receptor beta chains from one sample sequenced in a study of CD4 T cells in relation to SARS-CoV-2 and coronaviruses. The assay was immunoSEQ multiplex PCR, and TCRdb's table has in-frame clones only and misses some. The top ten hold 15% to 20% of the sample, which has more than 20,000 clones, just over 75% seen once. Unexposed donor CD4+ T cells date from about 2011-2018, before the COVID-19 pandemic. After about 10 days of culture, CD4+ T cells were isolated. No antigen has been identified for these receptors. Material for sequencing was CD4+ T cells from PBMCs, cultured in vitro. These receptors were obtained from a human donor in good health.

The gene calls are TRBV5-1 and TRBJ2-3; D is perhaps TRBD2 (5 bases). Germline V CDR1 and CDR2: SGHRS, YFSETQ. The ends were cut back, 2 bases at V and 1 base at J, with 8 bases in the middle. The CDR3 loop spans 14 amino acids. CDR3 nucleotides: TGCGCCAGCAGCTTTGCGGGCCGCACAGATACGCAGTATTTT. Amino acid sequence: CASSFAGRTDTQYF.

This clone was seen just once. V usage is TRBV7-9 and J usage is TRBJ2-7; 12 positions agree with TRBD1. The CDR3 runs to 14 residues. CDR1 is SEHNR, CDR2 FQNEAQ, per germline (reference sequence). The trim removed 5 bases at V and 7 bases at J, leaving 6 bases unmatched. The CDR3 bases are TGTGCCAGCAGCCTAGGGACAGGGGGCCGGGAGCAGTACTTC. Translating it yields CASSLGTGGREQYF.

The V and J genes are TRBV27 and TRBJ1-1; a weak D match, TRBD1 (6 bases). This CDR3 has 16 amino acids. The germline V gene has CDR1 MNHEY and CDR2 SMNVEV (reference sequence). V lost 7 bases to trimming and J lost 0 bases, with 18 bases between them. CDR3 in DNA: TGTGCCAGCACCCCCAGGGGTAGCTTTATGAACACTGAAGCTTTCTTT. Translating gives CASTPRGSFMNTEAFF.

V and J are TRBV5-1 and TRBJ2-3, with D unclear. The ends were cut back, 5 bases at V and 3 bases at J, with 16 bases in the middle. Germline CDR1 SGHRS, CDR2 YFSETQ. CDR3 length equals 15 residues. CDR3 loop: CASRLAVVGTDTQYF. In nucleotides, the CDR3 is TGCGCCAGCAGACTGGCGGTGGTGGGGACAGATACGCAGTATTTT.

The CDR3 coding sequence is TGTGCCAGCAGACTGGACGGCAGGGGGACTGAAGCTTTCTTT. Amino acid sequence: CASRLDGRGTEAFF. The chain is built from TRBV5-4 and TRBJ1-1; 7 bases map to TRBD1. CDR1 SGHNT and CDR2 YYREEE come from the germline V gene (reference sequence). V dropped 5 bases and J dropped 5; count of bases not matched to a gene: 9. This CDR3 is 14 amino acids long.

This chain's CDR3 is CAWGSREGVYEQYF. The DNA for the CDR3 is TGTGCCTGGGGTTCGCGGGAGGGCGTCTACGAGCAGTACTTC. This chain uses TRBV30 with TRBJ2-7; 9 bases are shared with TRBD2. J gave up 3 bases and V 5 bases, and 8 bases lay outside the gene matches. Germline V gives CDR1 GTSNPN, CDR2 SVGIG (reference sequence). The CDR3 spans 14 residues.

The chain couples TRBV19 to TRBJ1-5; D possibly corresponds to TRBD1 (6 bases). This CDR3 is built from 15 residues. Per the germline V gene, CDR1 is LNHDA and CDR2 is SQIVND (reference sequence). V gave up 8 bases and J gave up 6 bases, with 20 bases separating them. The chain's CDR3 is CASRLGGDIGQPQHF. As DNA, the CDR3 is TGTGCCAGTCGACTAGGTGGGGACATCGGTCAGCCCCAGCATTTT. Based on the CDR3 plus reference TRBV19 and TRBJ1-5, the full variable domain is DGGITQSPKYLFRKEGQNVTLSCEQNLNHDAMYWYRQDPGQGLRLIYYSQIVNDFQKGDIAEGYSVSREKKESFPLTVTSAQKNPTAFYLCASRLGGDIGQPQHFGDGTRLSIL.

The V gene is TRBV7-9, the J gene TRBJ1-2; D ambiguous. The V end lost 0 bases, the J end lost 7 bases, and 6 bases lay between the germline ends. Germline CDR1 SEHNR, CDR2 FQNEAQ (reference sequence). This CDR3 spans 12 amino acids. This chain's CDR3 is CASSLAGSGYTF. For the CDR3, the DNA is TGTGCCAGCAGCTTAGCGGGCAGTGGCTACACCTTC.

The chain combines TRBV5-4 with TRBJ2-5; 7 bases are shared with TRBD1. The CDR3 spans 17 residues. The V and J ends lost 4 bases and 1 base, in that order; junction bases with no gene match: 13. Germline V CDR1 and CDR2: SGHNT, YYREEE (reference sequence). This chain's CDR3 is CASSKLIDRAAQETQYF. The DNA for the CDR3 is TGTGCCAGCAGCAAGTTAATAGACAGGGCGGCCCAAGAGACCCAGTACTTC.

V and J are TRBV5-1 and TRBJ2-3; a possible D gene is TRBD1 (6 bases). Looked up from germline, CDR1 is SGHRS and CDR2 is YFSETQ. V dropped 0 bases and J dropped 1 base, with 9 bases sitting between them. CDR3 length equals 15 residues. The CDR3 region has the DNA TGCGCCAGCAGCTTGGTCCCAGGGGGCACAGATACGCAGTATTTT. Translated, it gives CASSLVPGGTDTQYF.

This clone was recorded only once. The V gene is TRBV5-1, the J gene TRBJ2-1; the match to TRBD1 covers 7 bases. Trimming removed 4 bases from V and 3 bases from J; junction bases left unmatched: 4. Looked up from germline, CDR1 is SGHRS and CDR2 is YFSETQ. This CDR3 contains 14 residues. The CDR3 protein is CASSHGTDYNEQFF. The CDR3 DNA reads TGCGCCAGCAGCCATGGGACAGACTACAATGAGCAGTTCTTC.

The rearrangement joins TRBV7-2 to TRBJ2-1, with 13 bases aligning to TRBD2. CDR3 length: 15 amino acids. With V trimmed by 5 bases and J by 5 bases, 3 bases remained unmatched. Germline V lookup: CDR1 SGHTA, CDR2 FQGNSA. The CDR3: CASSQTSGGHNEQFF. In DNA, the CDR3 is TGTGCCAGCAGCCAGACTAGCGGGGGGCACAATGAGCAGTTCTTC.

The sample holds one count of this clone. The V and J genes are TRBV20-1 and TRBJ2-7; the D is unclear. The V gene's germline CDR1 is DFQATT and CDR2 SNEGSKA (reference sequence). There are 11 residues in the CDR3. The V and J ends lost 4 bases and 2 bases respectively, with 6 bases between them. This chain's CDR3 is CSANRAYEQYF. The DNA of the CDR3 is TGCAGTGCTAATCGAGCCTACGAGCAGTACTTC.

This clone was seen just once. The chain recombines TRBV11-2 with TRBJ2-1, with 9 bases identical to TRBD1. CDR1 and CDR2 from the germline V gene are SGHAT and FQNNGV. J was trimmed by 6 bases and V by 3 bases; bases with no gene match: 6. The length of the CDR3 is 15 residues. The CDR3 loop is CASSLTGQGSNEQFF. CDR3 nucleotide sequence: TGTGCCAGCAGCTTGACGGGACAGGGTAGCAATGAGCAGTTCTTC.

The CDR3 reads CATSEWGNYGYTF. CDR3 in DNA: TGTGCCACCAGTGAATGGGGTAACTATGGCTACACCTTC. This rearrangement joins TRBV24-1 to TRBJ1-2; D is ambiguous. V was cut by 4 bases and J by 1 base, with 6 bases left in between. The germline V gene encodes CDR1 KGHDR and CDR2 SFDVKD. The CDR3 has 13 residues.

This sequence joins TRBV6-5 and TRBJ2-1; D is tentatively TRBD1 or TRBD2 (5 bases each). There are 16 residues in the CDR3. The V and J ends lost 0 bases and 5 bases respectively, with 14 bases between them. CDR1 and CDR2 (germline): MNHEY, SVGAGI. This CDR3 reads CASSYSSRGANNEQFF. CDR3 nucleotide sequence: TGTGCCAGCAGTTACTCGAGCCGAGGGGCCAACAATGAGCAGTTCTTC.

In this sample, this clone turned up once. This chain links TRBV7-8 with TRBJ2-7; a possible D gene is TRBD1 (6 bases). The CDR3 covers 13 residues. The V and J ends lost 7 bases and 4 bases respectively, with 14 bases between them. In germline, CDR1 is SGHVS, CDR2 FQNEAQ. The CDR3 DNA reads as TGTGCCAGCACCGTGACAGGACGGTACGAGCAGTACTTC. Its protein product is CASTVTGRYEQYF.

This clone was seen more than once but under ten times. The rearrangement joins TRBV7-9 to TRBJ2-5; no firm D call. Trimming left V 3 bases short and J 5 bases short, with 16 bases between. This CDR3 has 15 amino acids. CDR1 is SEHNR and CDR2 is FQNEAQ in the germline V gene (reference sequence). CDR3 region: CASSLRKDQAETQYF. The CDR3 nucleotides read TGTGCCAGCAGCTTGAGGAAAGATCAAGCGGAGACCCAGTACTTC.

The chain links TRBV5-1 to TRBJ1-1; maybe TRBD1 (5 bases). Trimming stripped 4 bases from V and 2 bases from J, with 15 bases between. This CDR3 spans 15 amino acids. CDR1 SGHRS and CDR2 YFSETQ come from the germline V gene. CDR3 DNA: TGCGCCAGCAGCCTCCAGGGAGGGGATAACACTGAAGCTTTCTTT. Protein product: CASSLQGGDNTEAFF.

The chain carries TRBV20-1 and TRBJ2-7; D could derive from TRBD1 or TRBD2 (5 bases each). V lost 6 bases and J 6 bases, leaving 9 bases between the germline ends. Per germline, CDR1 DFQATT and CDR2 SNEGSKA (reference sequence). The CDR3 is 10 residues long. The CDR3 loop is CSAGAPEQYF. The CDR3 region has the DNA TGCAGTGCCGGGGCCCCCGAGCAGTACTTC.

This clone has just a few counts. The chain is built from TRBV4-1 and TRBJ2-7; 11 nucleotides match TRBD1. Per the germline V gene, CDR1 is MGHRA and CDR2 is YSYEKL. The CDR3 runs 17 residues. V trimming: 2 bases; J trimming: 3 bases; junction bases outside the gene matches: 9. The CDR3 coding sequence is TGCGCCAGCAGCCAACGAAACTCCGGGACAGGGGGCTACGAGCAGTACTTC. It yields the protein CASSQRNSGTGGYEQYF.

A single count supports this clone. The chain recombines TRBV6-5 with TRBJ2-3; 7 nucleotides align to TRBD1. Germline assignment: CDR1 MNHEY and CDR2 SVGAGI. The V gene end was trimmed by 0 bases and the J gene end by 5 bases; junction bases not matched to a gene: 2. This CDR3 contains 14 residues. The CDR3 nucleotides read TGTGCCAGCAGTTACTCGAACAGGGGAGATACGCAGTATTTT. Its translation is CASSYSNRGDTQYF.

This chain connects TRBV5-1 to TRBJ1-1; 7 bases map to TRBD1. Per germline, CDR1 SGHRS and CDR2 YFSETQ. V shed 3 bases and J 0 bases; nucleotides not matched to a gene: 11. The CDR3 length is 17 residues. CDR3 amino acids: CASSSTQGKGLNTEAFF. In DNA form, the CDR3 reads TGCGCCAGCAGCTCTACACAGGGGAAGGGCTTGAACACTGAAGCTTTCTTT.